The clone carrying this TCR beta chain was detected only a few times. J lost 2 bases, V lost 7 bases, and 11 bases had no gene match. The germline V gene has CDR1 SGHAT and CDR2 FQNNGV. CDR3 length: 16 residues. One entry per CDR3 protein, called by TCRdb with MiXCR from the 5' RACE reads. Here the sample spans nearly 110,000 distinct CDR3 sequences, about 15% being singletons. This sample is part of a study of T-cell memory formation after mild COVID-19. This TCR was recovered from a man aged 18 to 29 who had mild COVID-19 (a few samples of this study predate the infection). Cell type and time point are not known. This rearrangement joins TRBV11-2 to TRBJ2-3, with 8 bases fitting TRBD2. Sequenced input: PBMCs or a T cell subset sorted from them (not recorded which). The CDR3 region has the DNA TGTGCCAGCACTGAGGGGGTAGCGGGGTACACAGATACGCAGTATTTT. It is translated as CASTEGVAGYTDTQYF.